The 10 T cell receptor beta chains given below trace back to one sample, sequenced in a study of blood T cell repertoires in COVID-19. This table comes from immunoSEQ multiplex PCR, and its TCRdb copy is limited to in-frame clones, with some not included. The sample lists about 160,000 clones, around 89% occurring once. Sample: peripheral blood. The source of these receptors is a young man with COVID-19, enrolled during active disease.

In its sample, this clone was seen once. The rearrangement joins TRBV7-9 to TRBJ1-2, with D hard to call. CDR3 size: 14 residues. V lost 4 bases and J lost 4, with 13 bases in between. Germline V gene data show CDR1 as SEHNR and CDR2 as FQNEAQ (reference sequence). The CDR3 reads CASSSGVAGYGYTF. CDR3 nucleotide sequence: TGTGCCAGCAGCTCCGGGGTAGCAGGCTATGGCTACACCTTC.

The V gene is TRBV15, the J gene TRBJ2-2, with D possibly TRBD1 on 5 matching bases. There are 15 residues in the CDR3. The germline V gene has CDR1 LNHNV and CDR2 YYDKDF (reference sequence). V shed 7 bases and J shed 7 bases, with 19 bases lying between them. The CDR3 bases are TGTGCCACCAACTCAGAAAACCCGGACAACGGGGAGCTGTTTTTT. It encodes CATNSENPDNGELFF.

This chain connects TRBV28 to TRBJ2-1; TRBD2 matches at 8 bases. Germline values: CDR1 MDHEN, CDR2 SYDVKM. V shed 3 bases, J shed 6 bases, and the junction held 4 bases outside the gene matches. The CDR3 contains 14 residues. CDR3: CASSLSGGVNEQFF. Written as DNA, the CDR3 is TGTGCCAGCAGTTTGTCGGGAGGGGTCAATGAGCAGTTCTTC. The complete variable domain, with remaining parts taken from reference TRBV28 and TRBJ2-1, reads DVKVTQSSRYLVKRTGEKVFLECVQDMDHENMFWYRQDPGLGLRLIYFSYDVKMKEKGDIPEGYSVSREKKERFSLILESASTNQTSMYLCASSLSGGVNEQFFGPGTRLTVL.

V gene TRBV13 combines with J gene TRBJ2-1; D gene uncertain. CDR1 is PRHDT and CDR2 is FYEKMQ in the germline V gene (reference sequence). Trimming took 3 bases from V and 8 from J, leaving 5 bases between them. This CDR3 spans 11 amino acids. Here the CDR3 reads CASSLGDEQFF. In DNA, the CDR3 is TGTGCCAGCAGCTTGGGCGATGAGCAGTTCTTC.

The genes are TRBV5-5 and TRBJ2-2; 9 bases agree with TRBD2. The CDR3 runs to 17 residues. CDR1 is SGHKS and CDR2 is YYEKEE in the germline V gene (reference sequence). Trimming at V came to 2 bases and at J to 8 bases, leaving 13 bases not matched to a gene. CDR3 sequence: CASSLRGREGRRGELFF. The CDR3 DNA follows: TGTGCCAGCAGCTTACGTGGGCGGGAGGGCCGCCGAGGGGAGCTGTTTTTT.

V is TRBV10-3 and J is TRBJ2-2; perhaps TRBD1 as D (6 bases). The V end was cut by 2 bases, the J end by 1 base, with 14 bases between. CDR1 and CDR2 (germline): ENHRY, SYGVKD. The CDR3 length is 17 residues. As DNA, the CDR3 is TGTGCCATCAGTGAGAATGTAGGACAGAAGAACACCGGGGAGCTGTTTTTT. This codes for CAISENVGQKNTGELFF.

This clone was seen once. V usage is TRBV28 and J usage is TRBJ1-6, with 8 bases matching TRBD1. This CDR3 spans 14 amino acids. With V trimmed by 3 bases and J by 9 bases, 4 bases remained unmatched. The germline gives CDR1 MDHEN, CDR2 SYDVKM. The CDR3 nucleotides read TGTGCCAGCAGTTTGGTCAGGGGGCTTTCACCCCTCCACTTT. Protein sequence: CASSLVRGLSPLHF.

The chain joins TRBV28 to TRBJ2-3; tentatively, D is TRBD2 (5 bases). V was clipped by 7 bases and J by 2 bases, with 13 bases between them. The CDR3 runs 14 residues. Germline V gene lookup returns CDR1 MDHEN and CDR2 SYDVKM. CDR3: CASILGRNTDTQYF. CDR3 in DNA: TGTGCCAGCATCCTTGGGAGAAACACAGATACGCAGTATTTT. Based on the CDR3 plus reference TRBV28 and TRBJ2-3, the full variable domain is DVKVTQSSRYLVKRTGEKVFLECVQDMDHENMFWYRQDPGLGLRLIYFSYDVKMKEKGDIPEGYSVSREKKERFSLILESASTNQTSMYLCASILGRNTDTQYFGPGTRLTVL.

The chain employs TRBV5-5 and TRBJ2-7; a possible D gene is TRBD2 (5 bases). The CDR3 runs 15 residues. V was pared by 1 base and J by 3 bases, with 14 bases between. Germline V CDR1 and CDR2: SGHKS, YYEKEE (reference sequence). DNA for the CDR3: TGTGCCAGCAGCTTGAGGTCACAAACTAGCTACGAGCAGTACTTC. It is translated as CASSLRSQTSYEQYF.

The V gene is TRBV4-3, the J gene TRBJ2-5, with 11 nucleotides matching TRBD1. In germline, CDR1 is LGHNA, CDR2 YSLEER. Losses at the gene ends were 4 bases for V and 1 base for J; bases not matched to a gene: 2. The CDR3 length is 15 residues. The CDR3 DNA reads TGCGCCAGCAGCCCCGGGACAGGGGGCCAAGAGACCCAGTACTTC. Amino acids: CASSPGTGGQETQYF.